What follows are 11 T cell receptor beta chains derived from one specimen sequenced in a study of blood T cell repertoires in COVID-19. Sequencing was performed with immunoSEQ multiplex PCR; in TCRdb, only in-frame clones are kept and a portion is missing. The table includes approximately 69,000 clones, less than 90% detected once. Sequencing was performed on peripheral blood. The receptors derive from a woman of 80 years or more with acute or convalescent COVID-19.

The chain employs TRBV30 and TRBJ1-1; D is unresolved. CDR3 length: 13 residues. Trimming shortened V by 0 bases and J by 0 bases, and 5 bases separated the two germline ends. Germline CDR1 and CDR2: GTSNPN and SVGIG (reference sequence). The CDR3 here is CAWSVDLNTEAFF. The CDR3 nucleotides are TGTGCCTGGAGTGTAGACTTGAACACTGAAGCTTTCTTT.

This clone has just one count. This chain uses TRBV28 with TRBJ1-2; D call uncertain. CDR3 length equals 12 residues. Germline-derived CDR1 and CDR2 are MDHEN and SYDVKM. V was shortened by 4 bases and J by 4 bases, with 7 bases between the two germline ends. DNA of the CDR3: TGTGCCAGCAGTTCGGACTTCTATGGCTACACCTTC. Amino acids: CASSSDFYGYTF.

The CDR3 reads CASSPQGNTEAFF. As DNA, the CDR3 is TGTGCCAGCTCACCTCAGGGTAACACTGAAGCTTTCTTT. The rearrangement joins TRBV18 to TRBJ1-1; a possible D gene is TRBD1 (5 bases). The CDR3 runs to 13 residues. Per germline, CDR1 KGHSH and CDR2 LQKENI. Trimming removed 3 bases from V and 2 bases from J, with 7 bases in between.

The rearrangement uses TRBV11-2 and TRBJ2-5; 7 nucleotides match TRBD2. The CDR3 spans 14 residues. The V segment lost 5 bases and the J segment 5 bases; nucleotides outside the gene matches: 8. Germline values: CDR1 SGHAT, CDR2 FQNNGV. This chain's CDR3 is CASSPSLRGETQYF. The CDR3 nucleotides read TGTGCCAGCAGCCCGTCCCTGCGGGGGGAGACCCAGTACTTC.

This clone was counted between two and nine times. The CDR3 protein is CASSVEIGGYTF. The CDR3 DNA reads as TGTGCCAGCAGTGTAGAAATCGGTGGCTACACCTTC. This chain links TRBV2 with TRBJ1-2; D call uncertain. CDR3 length: 12 residues. Trimming took 4 bases from V and 7 from J, leaving 10 bases between them. Per germline, CDR1 SNHLY and CDR2 FYNNEI.

CDR3 DNA sequence: TGTGCCAGCAGCTTAGCCGGGGGGGCAGTTGAAGCTTTCTTT. This translates into CASSLAGGAVEAFF. The chain is built from TRBV7-9 and TRBJ1-1; a weak D match, TRBD1 (6 bases). This CDR3 has 14 residues. V lost 0 bases and J 7 bases, leaving 12 bases between the germline ends. The V gene's germline CDR1 is SEHNR and CDR2 FQNEAQ (reference sequence).

The J gene is TRBJ2-3, the V gene TRBV24-1; 8 positions agree with TRBD2. The CDR3 loop spans 14 amino acids. V lost 4 bases, J lost 5 bases, and 4 bases stayed unmatched. The V gene's germline CDR1 is KGHDR and CDR2 SFDVKD. This chain's CDR3 is CATSDRGGRDTQYF. As DNA, the CDR3 is TGTGCCACCAGTGACCGGGGGGGCCGAGATACGCAGTATTTT.

A word on this clone: Other DNA sequences in the sample encode the same CDR3. The V and J genes are TRBV27 and TRBJ1-1; no clear D. The ends were cut back, 4 bases at V and 0 bases at J, with 3 bases in the middle. The CDR3 is made up of 12 amino acids. Germline V gene sequence: CDR1 MNHEY, CDR2 SMNVEV (reference sequence). CDR3 in amino acids: CASSSVNTEAFF. The CDR3 DNA reads as TGTGCCAGCAGTTCAGTGAACACTGAAGCTTTCTTT.

V is TRBV7-8 and J is TRBJ1-5, with TRBD1 as a possible D gene (5 bases). Germline CDR1 reads SGHVS; CDR2 reads FQNEAQ. The CDR3 is 14 amino acids. V was shortened by 5 bases and J by 5 bases, with 13 bases between the two germline ends. Here the CDR3 reads CASSLSGGDQPQHF. CDR3 bases: TGTGCCAGCAGCCTTAGCGGAGGGGATCAGCCCCAGCATTTT.

The rearrangement links TRBV10-3 to TRBJ2-7; no clear D gene. V was trimmed by 3 bases and J by 3 bases, leaving 9 bases between them. The CDR3 length is 13 residues. Germline CDR1 ENHRY, CDR2 SYGVKD. The CDR3 DNA sequence: TGTGCCATCAGTGACGGTAATAACTACGAGCAGTACTTC. Translating gives CAISDGNNYEQYF.

The genes are TRBV10-3 and TRBJ1-5; D may be TRBD1 (5 bases). Looked up from germline, CDR1 is ENHRY and CDR2 is SYGVKD. CDR3 size: 15 residues. V was pared by 0 bases and J by 6 bases, with 12 bases between. In nucleotides, the CDR3 is TGTGCCATCAGTGAGTCGGGGGAGGCGGCTCAGCCCCAGCATTTT. Amino acid sequence: CAISESGEAAQPQHF.